This TCR beta chain comes out of a study of cytomegalovirus exposure and HLA in healthy donors. Study results and limitations: A later analysis revealed that TCR association rates differed between HLA loci, peaking at DRB1 and bottoming out at HLA-C. Most of the TCR beta V segments (in an earlier analysis) were productive either about 87% or about 30% of the time.

PCR amplification relied on 60 Vbeta primers (plus 13 Jbeta primers). Sequencing was performed with immunoSEQ multiplex PCR; in TCRdb, only in-frame clones are kept and a portion is missing. This table holds 180,000 or so clones, 75% found once. About this clone: Its target is unknown.

CDR1 MNHEY and CDR2 SMNVEV come from the germline V gene (reference sequence). CDR3 length equals 13 residues. Trimming left V 8 bases short and J 1 base short, with 9 bases between. The chain joins TRBV27 to TRBJ2-1; TRBD2 might be the D (5 bases). The specimen was PBMCs. This TCR was sampled from a male donor in good health and CMV-seronegative. The CDR3 DNA is TGTGCCAGCCGCCTAGCTTCCTACAATGAGCAGTTCTTC. This codes for CASRLASYNEQFF.